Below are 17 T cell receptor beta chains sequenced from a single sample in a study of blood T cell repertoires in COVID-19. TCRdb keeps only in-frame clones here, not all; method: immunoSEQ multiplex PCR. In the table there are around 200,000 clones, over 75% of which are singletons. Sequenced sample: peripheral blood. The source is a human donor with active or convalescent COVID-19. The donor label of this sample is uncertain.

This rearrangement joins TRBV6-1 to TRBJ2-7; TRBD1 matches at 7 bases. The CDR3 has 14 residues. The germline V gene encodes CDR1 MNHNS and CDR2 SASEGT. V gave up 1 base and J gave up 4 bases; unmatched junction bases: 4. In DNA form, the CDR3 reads TGTGCCAGCAGTGAAGTCAGCAGGGGGTACGAGCAGTACTTC. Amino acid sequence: CASSEVSRGYEQYF.

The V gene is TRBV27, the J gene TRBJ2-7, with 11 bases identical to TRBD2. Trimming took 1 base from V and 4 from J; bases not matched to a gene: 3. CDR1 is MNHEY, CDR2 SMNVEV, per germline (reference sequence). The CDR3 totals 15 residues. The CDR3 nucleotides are TGTGCCAGCAGTTTATACGCTAGCGGGGGGTACGAGCAGTACTTC. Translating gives CASSLYASGGYEQYF.

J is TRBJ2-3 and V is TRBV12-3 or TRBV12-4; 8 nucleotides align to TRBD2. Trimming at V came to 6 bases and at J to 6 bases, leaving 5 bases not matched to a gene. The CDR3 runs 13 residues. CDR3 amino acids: CASSLTSADTQYF. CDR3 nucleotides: TGTGCCAGCAGCTTGACTAGCGCGGATACGCAGTATTTT.

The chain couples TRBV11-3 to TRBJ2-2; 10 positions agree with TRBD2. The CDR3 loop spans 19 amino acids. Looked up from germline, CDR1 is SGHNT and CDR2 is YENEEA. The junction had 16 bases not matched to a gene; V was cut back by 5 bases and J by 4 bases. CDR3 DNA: TGTGCCAGCAGCCTCCTTGGGCTAGCGGGAGTATCGGGCACCGGGGAGCTGTTTTTT. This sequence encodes CASSLLGLAGVSGTGELFF. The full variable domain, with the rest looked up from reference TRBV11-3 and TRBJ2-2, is EAGVVQSPRYKIIEKKQPVAFWCNPISGHNTLYWYLQNLGQGPELLIRYENEEAVDDSQLPKDRFSAERLKGVDSTLKIQPAELGDSAVYLCASSLLGLAGVSGTGELFFGEGSRLTVL.

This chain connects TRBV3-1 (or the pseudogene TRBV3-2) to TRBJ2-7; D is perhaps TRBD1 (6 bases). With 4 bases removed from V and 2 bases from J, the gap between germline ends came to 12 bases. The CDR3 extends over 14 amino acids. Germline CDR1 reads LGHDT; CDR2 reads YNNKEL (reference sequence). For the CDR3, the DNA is TGTGCCAGCAGCCCAGGGGTCCAGGCCTACGAGCAGTACTTC. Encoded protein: CASSPGVQAYEQYF.

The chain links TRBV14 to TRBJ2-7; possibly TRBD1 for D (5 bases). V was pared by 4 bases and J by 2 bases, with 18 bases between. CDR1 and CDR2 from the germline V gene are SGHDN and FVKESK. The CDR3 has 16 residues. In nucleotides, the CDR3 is TGTGCCAGCAGCCCCTTAGGGGCAGGATTAACCTACGAGCAGTACTTC. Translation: CASSPLGAGLTYEQYF.

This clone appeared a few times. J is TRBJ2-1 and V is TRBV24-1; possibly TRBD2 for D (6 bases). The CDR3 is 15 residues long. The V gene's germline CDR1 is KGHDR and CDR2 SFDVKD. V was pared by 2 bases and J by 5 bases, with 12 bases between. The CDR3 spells CATSDSIAEHNEQFF. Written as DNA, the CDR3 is TGTGCCACCAGTGATTCTATAGCGGAGCACAATGAGCAGTTCTTC.

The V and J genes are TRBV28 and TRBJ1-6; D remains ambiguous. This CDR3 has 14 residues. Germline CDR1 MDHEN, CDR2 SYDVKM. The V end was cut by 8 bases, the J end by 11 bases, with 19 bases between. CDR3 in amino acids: CASGSEGRVTPLHF. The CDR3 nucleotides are TGTGCCAGCGGTTCAGAGGGTCGGGTTACACCCCTCCACTTT. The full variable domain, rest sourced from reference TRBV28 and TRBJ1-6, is DVKVTQSSRYLVKRTGEKVFLECVQDMDHENMFWYRQDPGLGLRLIYFSYDVKMKEKGDIPEGYSVSREKKERFSLILESASTNQTSMYLCASGSEGRVTPLHFGNGTRLTVT.

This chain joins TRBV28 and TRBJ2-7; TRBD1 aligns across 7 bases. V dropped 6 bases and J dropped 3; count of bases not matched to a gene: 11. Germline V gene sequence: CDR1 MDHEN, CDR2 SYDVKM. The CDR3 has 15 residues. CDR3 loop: CASRLMTGTYYEQYF. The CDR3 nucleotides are TGTGCCAGCAGGTTAATGACAGGGACATACTACGAGCAGTACTTC.

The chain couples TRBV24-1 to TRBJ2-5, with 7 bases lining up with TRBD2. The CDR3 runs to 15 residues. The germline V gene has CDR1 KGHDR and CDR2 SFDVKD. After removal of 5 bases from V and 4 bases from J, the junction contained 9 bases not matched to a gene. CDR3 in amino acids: CATSGGEGETETQYF. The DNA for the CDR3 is TGTGCCACCAGTGGGGGGGAGGGCGAAACAGAGACCCAGTACTTC.

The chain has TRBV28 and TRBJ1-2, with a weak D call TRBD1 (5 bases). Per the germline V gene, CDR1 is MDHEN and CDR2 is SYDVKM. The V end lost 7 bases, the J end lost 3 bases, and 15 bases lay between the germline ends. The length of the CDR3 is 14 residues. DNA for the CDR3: TGTGCCAGCACCTTCGTGGGGCTGTACTATGGCTACACCTTC. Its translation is CASTFVGLYYGYTF.

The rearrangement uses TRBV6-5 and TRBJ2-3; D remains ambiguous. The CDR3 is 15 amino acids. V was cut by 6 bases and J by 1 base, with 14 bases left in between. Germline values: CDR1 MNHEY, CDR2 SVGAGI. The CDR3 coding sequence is TGTGCCAGCAGAGACACGGCAGGCCGCACAGATACGCAGTATTTT. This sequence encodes CASRDTAGRTDTQYF.

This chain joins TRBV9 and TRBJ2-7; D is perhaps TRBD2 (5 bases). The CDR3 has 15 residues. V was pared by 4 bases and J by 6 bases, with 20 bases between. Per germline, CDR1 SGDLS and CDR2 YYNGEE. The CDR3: CASSPRASQTSEQYF. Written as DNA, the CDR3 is TGTGCCAGCAGCCCGAGGGCTAGTCAAACTTCCGAGCAGTACTTC.

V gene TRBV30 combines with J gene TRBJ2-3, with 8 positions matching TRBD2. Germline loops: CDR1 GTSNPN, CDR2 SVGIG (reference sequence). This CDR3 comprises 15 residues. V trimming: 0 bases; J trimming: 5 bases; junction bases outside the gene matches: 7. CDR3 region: CAWSVGGTSQDTQYF. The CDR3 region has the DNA TGTGCCTGGAGTGTAGGCGGGACTAGTCAAGATACGCAGTATTTT. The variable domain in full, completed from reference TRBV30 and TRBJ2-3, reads SQTIHQWPATLVQPVGSPLSLECTVEGTSNPNLYWYRQAAGRGLQLLFYSVGIGQISSEVPQNLSASRPQDRQFILSSKKLLLSDSGFYLCAWSVGGTSQDTQYFGPGTRLTVL.

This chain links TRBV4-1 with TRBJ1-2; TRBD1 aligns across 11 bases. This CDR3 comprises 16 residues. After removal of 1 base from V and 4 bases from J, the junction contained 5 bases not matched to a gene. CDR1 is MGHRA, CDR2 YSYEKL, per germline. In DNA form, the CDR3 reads TGCGCCAGCAGCCAAGGTGGACAGGGGGCTAGCTATGGCTACACCTTC. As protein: CASSQGGQGASYGYTF.

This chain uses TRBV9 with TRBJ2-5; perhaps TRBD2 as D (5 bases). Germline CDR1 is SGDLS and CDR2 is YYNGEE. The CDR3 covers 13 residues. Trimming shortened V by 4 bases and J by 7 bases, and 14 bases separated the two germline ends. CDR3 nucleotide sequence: TGTGCCAGCAGCAAGACGGATGAGGGGACCCAGTACTTC. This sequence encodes CASSKTDEGTQYF.

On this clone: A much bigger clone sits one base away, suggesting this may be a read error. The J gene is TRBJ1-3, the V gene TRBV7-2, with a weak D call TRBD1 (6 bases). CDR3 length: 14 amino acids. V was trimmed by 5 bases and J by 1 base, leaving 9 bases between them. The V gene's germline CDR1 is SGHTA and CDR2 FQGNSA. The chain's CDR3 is CASSQQGSGNTIYF. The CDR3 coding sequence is TGTGCCAGCAGCCAACAGGGTTCTGGAAACACCATATATTTT. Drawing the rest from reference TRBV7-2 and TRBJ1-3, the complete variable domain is GAGVSQSPSNKVTEKGKDVELRCDPISGHTALYWYRQSLGQGLEFLIYFQGNSAPDKSGLPSDRFSAERTGGSVSTLTIQRTQQEDSAVYLCASSQQGSGNTIYFGEGSWLTVV.